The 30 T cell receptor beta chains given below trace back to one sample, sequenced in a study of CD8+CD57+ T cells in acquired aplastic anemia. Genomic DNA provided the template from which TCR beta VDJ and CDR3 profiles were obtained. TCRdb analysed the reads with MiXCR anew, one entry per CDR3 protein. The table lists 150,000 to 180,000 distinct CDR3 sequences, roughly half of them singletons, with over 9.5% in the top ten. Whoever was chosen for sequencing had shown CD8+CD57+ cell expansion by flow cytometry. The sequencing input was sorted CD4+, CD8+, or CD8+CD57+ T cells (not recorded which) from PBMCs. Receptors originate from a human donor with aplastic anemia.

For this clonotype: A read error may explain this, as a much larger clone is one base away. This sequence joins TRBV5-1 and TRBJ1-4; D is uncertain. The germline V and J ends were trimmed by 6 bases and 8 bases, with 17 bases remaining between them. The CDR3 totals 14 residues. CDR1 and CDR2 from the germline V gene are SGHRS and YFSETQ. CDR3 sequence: CASNPGPVREKLFF. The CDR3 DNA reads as TGCGCCAGCAACCCCGGACCGGTTCGGGAAAAACTGTTTTTT.

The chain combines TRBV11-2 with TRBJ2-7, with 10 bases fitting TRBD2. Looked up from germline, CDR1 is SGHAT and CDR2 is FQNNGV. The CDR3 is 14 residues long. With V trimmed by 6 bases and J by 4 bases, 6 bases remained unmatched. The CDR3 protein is CASRHSGRRYEQYF. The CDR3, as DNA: TGTGCCAGCAGACATAGCGGGAGGCGGTACGAGCAGTACTTC. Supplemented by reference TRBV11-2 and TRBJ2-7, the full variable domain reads EAGVAQSPRYKIIEKRQSVAFWCNPISGHATLYWYQQILGQGPKLLIQFQNNGVVDDSQLPKDRFSAERLKGVDSTLKIQPAKLEDSAVYLCASRHSGRRYEQYFGPGTRLTVT.

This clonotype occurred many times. CDR3 in amino acids: CASSLTGGGYGYTF. Written as DNA, the CDR3 is TGTGCCAGCAGTCTTACAGGGGGTGGCTATGGCTACACCTTC. V and J are TRBV12-3 or TRBV12-4 and TRBJ1-2, with 8 positions matching TRBD1. This CDR3 contains 14 residues. V shed 5 bases and J 4 bases; nucleotides not matched to a gene: 6.

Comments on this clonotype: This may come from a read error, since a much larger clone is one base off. The CDR3 DNA sequence: TGTGTCAGCAGTTACGGTCTAGCGGGGGAGAAGGAGACCCAGTACTTC. This encodes CVSSYGLAGEKETQYF. J is TRBJ2-5 and V is TRBV6-2 or TRBV6-3, with 10 bases matching TRBD2. The CDR3 is made up of 16 amino acids. Germline CDR1 is MNHEY and CDR2 is SVGEGT.

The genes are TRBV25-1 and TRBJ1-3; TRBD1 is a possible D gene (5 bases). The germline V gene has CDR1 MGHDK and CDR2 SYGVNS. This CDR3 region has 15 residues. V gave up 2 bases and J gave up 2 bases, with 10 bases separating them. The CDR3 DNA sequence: TGTGCCAGCAGTGAACAGGGTTTTACTGGAAACACCATATATTTT. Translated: CASSEQGFTGNTIYF.

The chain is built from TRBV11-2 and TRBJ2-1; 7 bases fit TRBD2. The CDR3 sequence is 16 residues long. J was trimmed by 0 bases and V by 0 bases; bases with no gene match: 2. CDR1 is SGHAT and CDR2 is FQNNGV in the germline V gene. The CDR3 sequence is CASSLEAGSSYNEQFF. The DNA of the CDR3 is TGTGCCAGCAGCTTAGAAGCGGGGAGCTCCTACAATGAGCAGTTCTTC.

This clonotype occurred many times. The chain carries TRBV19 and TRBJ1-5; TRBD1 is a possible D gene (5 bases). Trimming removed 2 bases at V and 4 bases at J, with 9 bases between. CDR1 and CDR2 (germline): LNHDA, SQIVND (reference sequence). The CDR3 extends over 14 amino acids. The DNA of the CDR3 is TGTGCCAGTAGTATAATTCAGGGAAATCAGCCCCAGCATTTT. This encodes CASSIIQGNQPQHF.

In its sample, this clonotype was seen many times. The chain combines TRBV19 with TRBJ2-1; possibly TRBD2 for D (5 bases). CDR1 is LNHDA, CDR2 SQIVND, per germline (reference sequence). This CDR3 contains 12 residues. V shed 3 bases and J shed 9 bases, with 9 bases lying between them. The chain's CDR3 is CASSIRGLEQFF. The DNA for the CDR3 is TGTGCCAGTAGTATTCGAGGGCTTGAGCAGTTCTTC.

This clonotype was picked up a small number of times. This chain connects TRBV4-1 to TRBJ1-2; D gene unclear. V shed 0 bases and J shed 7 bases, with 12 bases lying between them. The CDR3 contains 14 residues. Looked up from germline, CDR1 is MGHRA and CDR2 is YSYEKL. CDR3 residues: CASSQELRGFGYTF. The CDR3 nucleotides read TGCGCCAGCAGCCAAGAGCTCAGAGGTTTTGGCTACACCTTC.

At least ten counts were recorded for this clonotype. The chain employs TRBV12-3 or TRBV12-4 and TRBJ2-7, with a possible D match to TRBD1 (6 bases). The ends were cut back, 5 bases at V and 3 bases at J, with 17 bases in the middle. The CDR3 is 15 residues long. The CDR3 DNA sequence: TGTGCCAGCAGTCAAACAGGGAAAAGGAACTACGAGCAGTACTTC. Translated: CASSQTGKRNYEQYF.

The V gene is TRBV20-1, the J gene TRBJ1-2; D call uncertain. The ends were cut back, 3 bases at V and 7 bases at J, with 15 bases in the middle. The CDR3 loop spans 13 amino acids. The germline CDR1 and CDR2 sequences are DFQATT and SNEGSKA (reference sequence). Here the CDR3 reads CSARRSGVGGYTF. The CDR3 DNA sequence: TGCAGTGCTAGGAGATCGGGAGTAGGTGGCTACACCTTC.

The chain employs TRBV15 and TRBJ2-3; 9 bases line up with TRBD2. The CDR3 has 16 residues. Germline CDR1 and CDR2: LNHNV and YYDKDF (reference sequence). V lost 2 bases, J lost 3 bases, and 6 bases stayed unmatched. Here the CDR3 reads CATSRQRTSVTDTQYF. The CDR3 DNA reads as TGTGCCACCAGCAGACAACGGACTAGCGTGACAGATACGCAGTATTTT.

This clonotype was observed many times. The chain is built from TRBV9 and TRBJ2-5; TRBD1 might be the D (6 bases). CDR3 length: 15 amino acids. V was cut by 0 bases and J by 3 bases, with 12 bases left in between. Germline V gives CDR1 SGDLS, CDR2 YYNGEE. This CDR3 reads CASSVVDSLEETQYF. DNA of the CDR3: TGTGCCAGCAGCGTAGTGGACAGCTTAGAAGAGACCCAGTACTTC. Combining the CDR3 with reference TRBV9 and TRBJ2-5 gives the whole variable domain DSGVTQTPKHLITATGQRVTLRCSPRSGDLSVYWYQQSLDQGLQFLIQYYNGEERAKGNILERFSAQQFPDLHSELNLSSLELGDSALYFCASSVVDSLEETQYFGPGTRLLVL.

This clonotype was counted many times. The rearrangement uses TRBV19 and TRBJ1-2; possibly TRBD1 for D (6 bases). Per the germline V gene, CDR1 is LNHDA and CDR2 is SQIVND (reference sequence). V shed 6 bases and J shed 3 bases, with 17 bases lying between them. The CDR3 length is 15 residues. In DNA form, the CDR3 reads TGTGCCAGTAGCCCTACAGGGCCTCCTCACTATGGCTACACCTTC. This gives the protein CASSPTGPPHYGYTF.

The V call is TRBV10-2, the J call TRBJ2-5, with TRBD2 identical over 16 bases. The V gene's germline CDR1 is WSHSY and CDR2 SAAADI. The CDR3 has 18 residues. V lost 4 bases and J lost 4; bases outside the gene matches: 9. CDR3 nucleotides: TGCGCCAGCAGTGGAATGGGACTAGCGGGAGGGTGGGGAGAGACCCAGTACTTC. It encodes CASSGMGLAGGWGETQYF.

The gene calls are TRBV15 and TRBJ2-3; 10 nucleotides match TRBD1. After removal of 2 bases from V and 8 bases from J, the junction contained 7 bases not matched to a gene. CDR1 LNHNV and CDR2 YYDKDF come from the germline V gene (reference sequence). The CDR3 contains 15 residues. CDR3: CATSRRQGAQGTQYF. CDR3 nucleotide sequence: TGTGCCACCAGCAGACGACAGGGGGCACAGGGTACGCAGTATTTT.

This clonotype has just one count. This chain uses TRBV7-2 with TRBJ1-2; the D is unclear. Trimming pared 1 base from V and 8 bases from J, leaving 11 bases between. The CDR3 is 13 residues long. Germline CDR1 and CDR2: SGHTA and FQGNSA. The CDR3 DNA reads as TGTGCCAGCAGCTTAGACCAGCTTGGAGGCTACACCTTC. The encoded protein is CASSLDQLGGYTF.

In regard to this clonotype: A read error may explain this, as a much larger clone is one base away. CDR3 coding DNA: TGTACCAGCAGCTTAGATCCTTCTAGCTCCTACGAGCAGTACTTC. Protein: CTSSLDPSSSYEQYF. The rearrangement joins TRBV7-9 to TRBJ2-7; the D is unclear. Per the germline V gene, CDR1 is SEHNR and CDR2 is FQNEAQ (reference sequence). This CDR3 is 15 amino acids long.

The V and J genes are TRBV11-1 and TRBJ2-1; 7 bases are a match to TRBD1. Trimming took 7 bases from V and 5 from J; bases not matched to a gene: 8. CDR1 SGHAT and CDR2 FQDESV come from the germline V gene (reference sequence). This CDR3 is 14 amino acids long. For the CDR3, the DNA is TGTGCCAGCACATCCGAGACAGGGAACAATGAGCAGTTCTTC. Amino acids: CASTSETGNNEQFF.

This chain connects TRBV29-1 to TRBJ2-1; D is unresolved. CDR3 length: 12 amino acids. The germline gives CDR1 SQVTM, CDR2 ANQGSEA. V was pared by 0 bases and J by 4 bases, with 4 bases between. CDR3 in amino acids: CSVEERYNEQFF. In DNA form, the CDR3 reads TGCAGCGTTGAAGAGCGGTACAATGAGCAGTTCTTC.

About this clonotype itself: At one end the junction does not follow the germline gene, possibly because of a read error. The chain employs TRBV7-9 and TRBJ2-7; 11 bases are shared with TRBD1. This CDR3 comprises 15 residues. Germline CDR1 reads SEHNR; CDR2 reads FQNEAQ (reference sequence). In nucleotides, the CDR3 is TGTGCCAGCAGCTCCAAGTTGGACAGGGGGCACGATCAGTACTTC. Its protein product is CASSSKLDRGHDQYF.

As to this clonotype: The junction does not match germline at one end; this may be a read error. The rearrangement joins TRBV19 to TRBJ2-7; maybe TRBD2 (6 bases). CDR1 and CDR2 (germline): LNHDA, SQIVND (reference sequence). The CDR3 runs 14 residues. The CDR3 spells CASSIFTSSHEQYF. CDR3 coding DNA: TGTGCCAGTAGTATATTCACTAGCTCCCACGAGCAGTACTTC.

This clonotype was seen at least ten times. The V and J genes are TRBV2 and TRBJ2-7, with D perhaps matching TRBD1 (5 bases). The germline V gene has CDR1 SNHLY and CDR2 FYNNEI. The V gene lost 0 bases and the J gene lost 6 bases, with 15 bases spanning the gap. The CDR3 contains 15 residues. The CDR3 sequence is CASSEAKGWIREQYF. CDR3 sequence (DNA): TGTGCCAGCAGTGAAGCCAAGGGGTGGATTCGCGAGCAGTACTTC.

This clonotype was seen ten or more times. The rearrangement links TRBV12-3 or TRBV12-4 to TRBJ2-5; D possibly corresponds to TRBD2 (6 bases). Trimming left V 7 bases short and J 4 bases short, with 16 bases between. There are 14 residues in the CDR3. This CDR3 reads CASTFGTPTETQYF. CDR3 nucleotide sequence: TGTGCCAGCACCTTTGGGACTCCAACAGAGACCCAGTACTTC.

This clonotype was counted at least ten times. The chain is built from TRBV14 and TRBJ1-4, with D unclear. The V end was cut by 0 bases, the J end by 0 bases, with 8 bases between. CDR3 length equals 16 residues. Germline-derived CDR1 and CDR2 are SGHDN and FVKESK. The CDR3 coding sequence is TGTGCCAGCAGCCAAGATGGGGAGGCAACTAATGAAAAACTGTTTTTT. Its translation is CASSQDGEATNEKLFF.

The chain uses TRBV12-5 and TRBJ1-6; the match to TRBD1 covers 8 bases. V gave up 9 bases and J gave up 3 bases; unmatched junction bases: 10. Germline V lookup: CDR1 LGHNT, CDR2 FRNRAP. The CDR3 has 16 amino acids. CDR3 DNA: TGTGCTAGCTCCCCAGGACAGGGACTCTATAATTCACCCCTCCACTTT. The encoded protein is CASSPGQGLYNSPLHF.

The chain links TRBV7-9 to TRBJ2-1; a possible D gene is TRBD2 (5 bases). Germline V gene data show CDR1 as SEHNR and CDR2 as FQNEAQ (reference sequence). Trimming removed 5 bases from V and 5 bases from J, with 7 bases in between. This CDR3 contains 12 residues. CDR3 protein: CASSPGNNEQFF. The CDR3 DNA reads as TGTGCCAGCAGCCCGGGAAACAATGAGCAGTTCTTC. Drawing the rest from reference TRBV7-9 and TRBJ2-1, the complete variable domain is DTGVSQNPRHKITKRGQNVTFRCDPISEHNRLYWYRQTLGQGPEFLTYFQNEAQLEKSRLLSDRFSAERPKGSFSTLEIQRTEQGDSAMYLCASSPGNNEQFFGPGTRLTVL.

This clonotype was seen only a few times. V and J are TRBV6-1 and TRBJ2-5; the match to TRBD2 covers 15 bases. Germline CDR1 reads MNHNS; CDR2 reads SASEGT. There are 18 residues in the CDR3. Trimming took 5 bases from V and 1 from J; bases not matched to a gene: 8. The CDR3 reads CASSPWGLAGGPQETQYF. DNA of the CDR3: TGTGCCAGCAGTCCCTGGGGACTAGCGGGGGGCCCCCAAGAGACCCAGTACTTC.

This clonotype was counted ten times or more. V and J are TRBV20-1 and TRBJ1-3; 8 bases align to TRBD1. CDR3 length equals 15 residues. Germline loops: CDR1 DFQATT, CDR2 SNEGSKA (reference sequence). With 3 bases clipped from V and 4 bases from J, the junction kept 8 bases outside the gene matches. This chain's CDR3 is CSASLTGVKGNTIYF. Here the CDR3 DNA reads TGCAGTGCTAGCCTGACAGGGGTGAAAGGAAACACCATATATTTT.

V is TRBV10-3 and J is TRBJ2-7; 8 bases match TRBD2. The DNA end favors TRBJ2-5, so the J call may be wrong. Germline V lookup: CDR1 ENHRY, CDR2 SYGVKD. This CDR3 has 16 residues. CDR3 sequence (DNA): TGTGCCATCAGGGGGACCAGCGGGGGTGAACAAGAGACCCAGTACTTC. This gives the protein CAIRGTSGGEQETQYF.